This T cell receptor (beta chain) appears in the sequencing data of a study of CD8+ T cells in alopecia areata. Study-level information: Female C3H/HeJ mice aged 7-10 weeks received skin from spontaneously alopecic C3H/HeJ graft donors aged roughly 6-12 months. Study-wide results and caveats: Lesional scalp exceeded normal scalp in clonality, especially in alopecia totalis/universalis. Scalp repertoires also include resident alphabeta T cells from normal skin.

CD4, CD8alpha, NKG2D, NKG2ACE and other markers guided sorting of pooled cutaneous lymph node cells. The germline gives CDR1 NNHDY, CDR2 SYVADS. The CDR3 runs to 15 residues. V lost 5 bases to trimming and J lost 0 bases, with 9 bases between them. Comments on this clone: Its antigen is unidentified. Mouse names are used for the genes. The read falls 3 residues short of the CDR3 end, and the missing part is taken from the germline J gene.

Reverse transcribed after extraction, RNA yielded cDNA as the sequencing template. Only in-frame clones appear in the TCRdb table, and some are missing; sequencing was by immunoSEQ multiplex PCR. Listed for the sample are about 270,000 clones, none seen a single time. Sequenced material: CD4+ T cells sorted from a lymph node. The rearrangement uses TRBV13-3 and TRBJ1-6, with a possible D match to TRBD1 (6 bases). TRBJ1-6 is an ORF; its function is uncertain. This TCR was recovered from a C3H/HeJ mouse with alopecia areata. The mice in this strain carry MHC haplotype H2-k. The CDR3 sequence: CASRRDNSYNSPLYF. The CDR3 DNA, read in part, is TGTGCCAGCAGAAGGGACAATTCCTATAATTCGCCC.